This T cell receptor beta chain was recovered during a study of cytomegalovirus exposure and HLA in healthy donors. Study outcomes and limitations: Under in vitro conditions, a few CMV-associated chains were confirmed as specific for CMV antigens. Sequencing probably produced one cluster of sequence variants that were highly shared.

PCR was performed using 60 Vbeta and 13 Jbeta primers. TCRdb's table, derived via immunoSEQ multiplex PCR, lists solely in-frame clones and lacks some. The repertoire holds under 150,000 clones, about 85% seen once, with about 1.5% in the top ten. Concerning this clone itself: What it binds is unknown.

The trim removed 1 base at V and 1 base at J, leaving 3 bases unmatched. The germline CDR1 and CDR2 sequences are LGHNA and YSLEER. The CDR3 has 15 residues. This receptor was identified in a boy aged 5-17 years in good health and CMV-seronegative. Sequenced: PBMCs. The chain recombines TRBV4-3 with TRBJ1-1, with 7 bases aligning to TRBD1. The CDR3: CASSQVTGENTEAFF. The DNA for the CDR3 is TGCGCCAGCAGCCAAGTTACAGGGGAGAACACTGAAGCTTTCTTT.